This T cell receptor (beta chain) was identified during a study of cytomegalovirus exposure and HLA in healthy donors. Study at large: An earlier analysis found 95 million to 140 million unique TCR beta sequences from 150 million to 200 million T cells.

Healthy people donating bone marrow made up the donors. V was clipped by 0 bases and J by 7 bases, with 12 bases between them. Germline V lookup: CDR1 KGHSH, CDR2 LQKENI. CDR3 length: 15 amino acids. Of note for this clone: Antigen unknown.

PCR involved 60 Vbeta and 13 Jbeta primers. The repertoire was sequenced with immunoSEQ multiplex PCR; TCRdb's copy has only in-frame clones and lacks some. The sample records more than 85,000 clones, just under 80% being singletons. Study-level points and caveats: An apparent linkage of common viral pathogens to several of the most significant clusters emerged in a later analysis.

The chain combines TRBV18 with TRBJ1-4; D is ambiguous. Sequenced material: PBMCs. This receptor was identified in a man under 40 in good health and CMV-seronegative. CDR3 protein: CASSPPSGSGEKLFF. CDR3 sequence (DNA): TGTGCCAGCTCACCACCTTCGGGATCTGGTGAAAAACTGTTTTTT. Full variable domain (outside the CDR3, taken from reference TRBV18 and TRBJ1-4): NAGVMQNPRHLVRRRGQEARLRCSPMKGHSHVYWYRQLPEEGLKFMVYLQKENIIDESGMPKERFSAEFPKEGPSILRIQQVVRGDSAAYFCASSPPSGSGEKLFFGSGTQLSVL.